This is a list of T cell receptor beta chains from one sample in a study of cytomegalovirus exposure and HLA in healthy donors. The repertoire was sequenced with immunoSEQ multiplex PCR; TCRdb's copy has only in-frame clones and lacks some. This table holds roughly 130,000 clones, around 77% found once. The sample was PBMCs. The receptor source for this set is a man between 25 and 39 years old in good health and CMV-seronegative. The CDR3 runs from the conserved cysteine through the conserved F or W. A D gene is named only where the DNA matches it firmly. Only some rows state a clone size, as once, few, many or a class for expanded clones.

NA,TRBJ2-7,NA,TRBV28,CASSRPGISYEQYF,TGTGCCAGCTCCCGTCCCGGGATATCCTACGAGCAGTACTTC
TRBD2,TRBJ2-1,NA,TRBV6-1,CASRLAGGPHEQFF,TGTGCCAGCAGGCTAGCGGGGGGGCCACATGAGCAGTTCTTC
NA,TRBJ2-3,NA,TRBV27,CASSPNSGTPPEDTQYF,TGTGCCAGCAGCCCAAACTCCGGGACTCCTCCCGAAGATACGCAGTATTTT
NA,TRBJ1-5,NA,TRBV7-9,CASSFAGGNQPQHF,TGTGCCAGCAGCTTTGCAGGGGGCAATCAGCCCCAGCATTTT
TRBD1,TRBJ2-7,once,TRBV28,CASSRDRGRRYF,TGTGCCAGCAGTCGGGACAGGGGTAGGCGGTACTTC
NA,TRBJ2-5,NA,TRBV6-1,CASSERLAEIQETQYF,TGTGCCAGCAGTGAGAGGTTAGCGGAGATACAAGAGACCCAGTACTTC
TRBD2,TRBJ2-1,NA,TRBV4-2,CASSQEPTSGYNEQFF,TGTGCCAGCAGCCAAGAGCCGACTAGCGGTTACAATGAGCAGTTCTTC
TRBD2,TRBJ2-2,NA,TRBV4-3,CASSQEVGLATGELFF,TGCGCCAGCAGCCAAGAAGTTGGACTAGCAACCGGGGAGCTGTTTTTT
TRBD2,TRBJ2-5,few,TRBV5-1,CASSLGPSTRSGGAQYF,TGCGCCAGCAGCTTGGGCCCCTCGACTAGAAGCGGGGGGGCCCAGTACTTC
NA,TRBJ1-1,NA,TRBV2,CASLLEGNTEAFF,TGTGCCAGCCTTTTAGAGGGAAACACTGAAGCTTTCTTT
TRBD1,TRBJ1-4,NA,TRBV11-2,CASSEWDRGFEKLFF,TGTGCCAGCAGCGAATGGGACAGGGGTTTTGAAAAACTGTTTTTT
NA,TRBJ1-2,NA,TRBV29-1,CSVEGEDYGYTF,TGCAGCGTTGAAGGGGAGGACTATGGCTACACCTTC
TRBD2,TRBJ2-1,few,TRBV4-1,CASSLEGTSGRNEQFF,TGCGCCAGCAGCCTCGAGGGGACTAGCGGGAGGAATGAGCAGTTCTTC
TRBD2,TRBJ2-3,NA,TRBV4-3,CASSQEGLAGFTDTQYF,TGCGCCAGCAGCCAAGAGGGACTAGCGGGCTTCACAGATACGCAGTATTTT
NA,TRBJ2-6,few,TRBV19,CASSIMAGESGANVLTF,TGTGCCAGTAGTATCATGGCAGGCGAGTCTGGGGCCAACGTCCTGACTTTC
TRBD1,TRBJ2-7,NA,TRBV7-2,CASSLGAGGSYEQYF,TGTGCCAGCAGCTTAGGAGCAGGGGGCTCCTACGAGCAGTACTTC
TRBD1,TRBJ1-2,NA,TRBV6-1,CASTPTGGVFGYTF,TGTGCCAGCACCCCGACAGGGGGCGTTTTTGGCTACACCTTC
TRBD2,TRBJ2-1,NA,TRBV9,CASSASGSAHEQFF,TGTGCCAGCAGCGCGAGCGGGAGTGCCCATGAGCAGTTCTTC
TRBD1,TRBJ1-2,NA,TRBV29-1,CSVAGTGDGYTF,TGCAGCGTGGCCGGGACAGGGGATGGCTACACCTTC
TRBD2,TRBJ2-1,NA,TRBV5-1,CASSLGGRAMNEQFF,TGCGCCAGCAGCTTGGGAGGGAGGGCCATGAATGAGCAGTTCTTC
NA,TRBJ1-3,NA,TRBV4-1,CASSQDPGSGNTIYF,TGCGCCAGCAGCCAAGACCCGGGCTCTGGAAACACCATATATTTT
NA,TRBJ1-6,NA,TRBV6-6,CASSSMEMASPLHF,TGTGCCAGCAGTTCTATGGAGATGGCTTCACCCCTCCACTTT
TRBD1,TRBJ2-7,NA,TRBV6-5,CASSYSHRGTYEQYF,TGTGCCAGCAGTTACTCACACAGGGGGACCTACGAGCAGTACTTC
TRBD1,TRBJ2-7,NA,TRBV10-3,CATQGALSYEQYF,TGTGCCACCCAGGGGGCGCTTTCCTACGAGCAGTACTTC
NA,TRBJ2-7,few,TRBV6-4,CASLGVRQYF,TGTGCCAGCCTAGGGGTTAGGCAGTACTTC
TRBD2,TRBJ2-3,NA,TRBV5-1,CASSLLAGGSSTDTQYF,TGCGCCAGCAGCTTACTTGCGGGGGGATCTAGCACAGATACGCAGTATTTT
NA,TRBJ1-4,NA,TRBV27,CASSSQGLSEKLFF,TGTGCCAGCAGTTCTCAGGGGTTAAGTGAAAAACTGTTTTTT
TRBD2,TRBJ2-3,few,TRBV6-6,CACQREGFTDTQYF,TGTGCCTGCCAGCGGGAGGGCTTCACAGATACGCAGTATTTT
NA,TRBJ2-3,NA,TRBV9,CASSPPLGSGDTQYF,TGTGCCAGCAGCCCCCCCCTTGGGTCAGGAGATACGCAGTATTTT
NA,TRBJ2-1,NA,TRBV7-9,CASSFQGSNEQFF,TGTGCCAGCAGCTTCCAGGGGAGCAATGAGCAGTTCTTC
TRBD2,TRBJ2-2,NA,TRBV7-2,CASTPTLAGGPRTGELFF,TGTGCCAGCACCCCAACCCTAGCGGGAGGGCCTCGTACCGGGGAGCTGTTTTTT
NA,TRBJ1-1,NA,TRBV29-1,CSVDGTEAFF,TGCAGCGTTGACGGGACTGAAGCTTTCTTT
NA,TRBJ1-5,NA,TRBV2,CASSRGQTNQPQHF,TGTGCCAGCAGTCGAGGACAGACGAATCAGCCCCAGCATTTT
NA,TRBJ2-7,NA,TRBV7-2,CASSYRRSGEQYF,TGTGCCAGCAGCTACCGGCGCTCGGGCGAGCAGTACTTC
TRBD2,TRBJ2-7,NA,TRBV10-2,CASSESAGDTYEQYF,TGCGCCAGCAGTGAGTCAGCGGGGGACACCTACGAGCAGTACTTC
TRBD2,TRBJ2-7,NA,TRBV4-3,CASTTKIPASGSYEQYF,TGCGCCAGCACAACCAAGATCCCGGCTAGCGGCTCCTACGAGCAGTACTTC
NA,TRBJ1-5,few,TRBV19,CASSMRIEPQHF,TGTGCCAGTAGTATGAGGATTGAGCCCCAGCATTTT
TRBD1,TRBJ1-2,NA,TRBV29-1,CSAESQGKGYGYTF,TGCAGCGCGGAGTCACAGGGGAAAGGCTATGGCTACACCTTC
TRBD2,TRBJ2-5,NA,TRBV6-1,CASQKRGWETQYF,TGTGCCAGCCAAAAGCGGGGGTGGGAGACCCAGTACTTC